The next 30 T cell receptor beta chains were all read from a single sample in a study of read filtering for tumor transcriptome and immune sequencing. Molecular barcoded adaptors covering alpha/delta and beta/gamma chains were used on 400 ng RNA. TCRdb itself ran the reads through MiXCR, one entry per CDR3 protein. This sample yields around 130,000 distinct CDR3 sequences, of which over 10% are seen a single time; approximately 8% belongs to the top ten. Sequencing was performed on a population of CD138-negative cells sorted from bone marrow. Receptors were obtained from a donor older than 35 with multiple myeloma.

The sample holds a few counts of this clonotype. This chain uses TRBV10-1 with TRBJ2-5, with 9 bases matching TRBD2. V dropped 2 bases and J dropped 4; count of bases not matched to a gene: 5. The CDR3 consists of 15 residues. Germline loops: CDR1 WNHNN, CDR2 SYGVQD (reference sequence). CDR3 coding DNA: TGCGCCAGCAGTGAGCAGCCGGGACTAGCAGAGACCCAGTACTTC. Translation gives CASSEQPGLAETQYF.

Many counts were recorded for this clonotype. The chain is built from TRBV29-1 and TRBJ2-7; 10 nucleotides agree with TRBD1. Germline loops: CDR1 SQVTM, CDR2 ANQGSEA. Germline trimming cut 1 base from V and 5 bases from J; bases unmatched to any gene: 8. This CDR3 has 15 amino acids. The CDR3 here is CSVEVPTGGRDEQYF. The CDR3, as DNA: TGCAGCGTTGAAGTCCCGACAGGGGGCAGGGACGAGCAGTACTTC.

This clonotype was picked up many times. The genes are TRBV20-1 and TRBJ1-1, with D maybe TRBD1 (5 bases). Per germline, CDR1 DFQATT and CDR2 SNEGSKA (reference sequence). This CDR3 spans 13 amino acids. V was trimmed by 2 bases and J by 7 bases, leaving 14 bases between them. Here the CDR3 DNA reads TGCAGTGCTAGAAGGGGACTGAACGGTGAAGCTTTCTTT. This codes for CSARRGLNGEAFF.

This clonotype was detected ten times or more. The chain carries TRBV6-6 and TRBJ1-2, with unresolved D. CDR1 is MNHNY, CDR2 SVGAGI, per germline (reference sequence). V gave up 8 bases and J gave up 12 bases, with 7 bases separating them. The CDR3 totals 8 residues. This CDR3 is CASHGDTF. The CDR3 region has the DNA TGTGCCAGCCATGGAGACACCTTC.

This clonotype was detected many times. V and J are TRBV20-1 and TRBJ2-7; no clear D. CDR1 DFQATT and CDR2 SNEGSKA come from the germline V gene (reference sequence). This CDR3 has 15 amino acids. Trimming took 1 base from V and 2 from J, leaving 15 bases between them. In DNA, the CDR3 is TGCAGTGCTAGAGGGGCTAGAGGCAGCACCTACGAGCAGTACTTC. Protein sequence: CSARGARGSTYEQYF.

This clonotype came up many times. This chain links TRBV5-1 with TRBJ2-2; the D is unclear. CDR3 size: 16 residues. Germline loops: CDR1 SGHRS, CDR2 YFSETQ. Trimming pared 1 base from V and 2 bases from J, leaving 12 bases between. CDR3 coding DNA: TGCGCCAGCAGCTTGTGGAGCTCAGCTAACACCGGGGAGCTGTTTTTT. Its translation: CASSLWSSANTGELFF.

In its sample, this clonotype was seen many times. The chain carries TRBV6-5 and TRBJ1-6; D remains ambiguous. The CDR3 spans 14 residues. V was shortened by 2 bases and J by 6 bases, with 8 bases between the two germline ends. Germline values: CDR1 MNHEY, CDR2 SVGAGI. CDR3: CASSYEAANSPLHF. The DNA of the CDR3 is TGTGCCAGCAGTTACGAGGCCGCTAATTCACCCCTCCACTTT.

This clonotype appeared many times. CDR3 coding DNA: TGCGCCAGCAGCTTAGGACAGGGAACCACCGGGGAGCTGTTTTTT. This encodes CASSLGQGTTGELFF. The gene calls are TRBV5-1 and TRBJ2-2; 8 bases are a match to TRBD1. Germline CDR1 reads SGHRS; CDR2 reads YFSETQ. The CDR3 extends over 15 amino acids. Trimming at V came to 2 bases and at J to 4 bases, leaving 4 bases not matched to a gene.

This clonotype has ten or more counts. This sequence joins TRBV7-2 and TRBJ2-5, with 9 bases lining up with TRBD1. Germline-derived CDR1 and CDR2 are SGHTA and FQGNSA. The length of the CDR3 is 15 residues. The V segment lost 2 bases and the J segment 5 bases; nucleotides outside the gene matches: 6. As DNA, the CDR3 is TGTGCCAGCAGCTTAAGGACAGGGGAATGGGAGACCCAGTACTTC. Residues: CASSLRTGEWETQYF.

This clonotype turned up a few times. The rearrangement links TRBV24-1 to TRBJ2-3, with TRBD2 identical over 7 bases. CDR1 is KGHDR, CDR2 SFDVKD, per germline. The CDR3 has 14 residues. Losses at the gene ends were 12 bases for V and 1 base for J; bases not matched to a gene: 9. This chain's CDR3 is CAAGGGIGTDTQYF. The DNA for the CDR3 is TGTGCCGCCGGGGGAGGGATAGGCACAGATACGCAGTATTTT.

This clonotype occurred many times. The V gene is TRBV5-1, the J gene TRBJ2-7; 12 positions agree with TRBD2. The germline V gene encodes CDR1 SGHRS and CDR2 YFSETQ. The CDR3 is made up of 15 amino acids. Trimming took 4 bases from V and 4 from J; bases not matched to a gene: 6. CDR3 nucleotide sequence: TGCGCCAGCAGCAGACTAGCGGGAGCTAAGTACGAGCAGTACTTC. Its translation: CASSRLAGAKYEQYF.

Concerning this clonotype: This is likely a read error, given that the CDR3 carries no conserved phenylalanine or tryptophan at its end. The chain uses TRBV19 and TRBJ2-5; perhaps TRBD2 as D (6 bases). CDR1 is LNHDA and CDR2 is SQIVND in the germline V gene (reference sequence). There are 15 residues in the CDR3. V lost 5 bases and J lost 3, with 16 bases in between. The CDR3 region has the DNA TGTGCCAGTAGTCTTCGGGGACTTGCAAAAGAGACCCAGTACTGC. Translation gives CASSLRGLAKETQYC.

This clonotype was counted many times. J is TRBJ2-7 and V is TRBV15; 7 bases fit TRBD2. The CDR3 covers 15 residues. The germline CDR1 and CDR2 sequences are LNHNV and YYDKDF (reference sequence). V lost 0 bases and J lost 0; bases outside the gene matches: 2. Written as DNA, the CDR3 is TGTGCCACCAGCAGAGATGGCGGGAGCTCCTACGAGCAGTACTTC. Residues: CATSRDGGSSYEQYF.

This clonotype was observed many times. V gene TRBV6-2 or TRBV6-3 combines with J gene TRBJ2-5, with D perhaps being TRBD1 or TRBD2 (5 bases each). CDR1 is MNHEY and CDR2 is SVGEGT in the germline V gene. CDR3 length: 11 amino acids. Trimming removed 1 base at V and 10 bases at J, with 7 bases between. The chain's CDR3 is CASSYWDHQYF. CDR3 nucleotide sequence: TGTGCCAGCAGTTACTGGGACCACCAGTACTTC.

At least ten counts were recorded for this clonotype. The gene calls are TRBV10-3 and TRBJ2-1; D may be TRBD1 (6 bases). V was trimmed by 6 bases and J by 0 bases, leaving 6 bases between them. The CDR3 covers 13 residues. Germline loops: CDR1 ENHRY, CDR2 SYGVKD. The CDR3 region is CAIRDSSYNEQFF. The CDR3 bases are TGTGCCATCAGGGACAGCTCCTACAATGAGCAGTTCTTC.

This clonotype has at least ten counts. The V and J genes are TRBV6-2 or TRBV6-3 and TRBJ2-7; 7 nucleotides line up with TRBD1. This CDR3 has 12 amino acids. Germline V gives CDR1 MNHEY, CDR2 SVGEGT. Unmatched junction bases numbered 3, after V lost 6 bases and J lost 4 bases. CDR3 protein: CASRLGQYEQYF. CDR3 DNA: TGTGCCAGCAGGTTGGGACAGTACGAGCAGTACTTC.

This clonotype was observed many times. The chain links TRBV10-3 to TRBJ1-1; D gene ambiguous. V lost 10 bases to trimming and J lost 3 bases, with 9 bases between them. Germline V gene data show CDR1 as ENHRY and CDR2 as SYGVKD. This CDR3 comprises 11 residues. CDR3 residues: CATWQDTEAFF. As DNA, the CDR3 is TGTGCCACTTGGCAGGACACTGAAGCTTTCTTT.

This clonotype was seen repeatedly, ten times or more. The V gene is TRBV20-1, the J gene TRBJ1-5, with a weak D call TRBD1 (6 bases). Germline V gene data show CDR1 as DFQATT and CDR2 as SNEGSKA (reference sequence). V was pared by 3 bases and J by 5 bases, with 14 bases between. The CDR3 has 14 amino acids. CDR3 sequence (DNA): TGCAGTGCTAGGAGGGGGGCGATGGATCAGCCCCAGCATTTT. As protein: CSARRGAMDQPQHF.

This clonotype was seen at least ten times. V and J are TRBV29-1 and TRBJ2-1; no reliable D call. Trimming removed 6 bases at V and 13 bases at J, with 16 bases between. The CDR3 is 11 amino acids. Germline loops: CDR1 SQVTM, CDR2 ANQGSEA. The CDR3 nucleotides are TGCAGCGTGGAAACCCAAAGCTATCAGTTCTTC. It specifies CSVETQSYQFF.

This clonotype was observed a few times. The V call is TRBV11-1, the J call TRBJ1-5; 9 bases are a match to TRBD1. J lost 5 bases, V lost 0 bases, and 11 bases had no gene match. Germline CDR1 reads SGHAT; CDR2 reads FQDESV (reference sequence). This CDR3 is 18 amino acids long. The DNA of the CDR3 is TGTGCCAGCAGCTTAGCGCAACCTCCTACAGGGGGCGATCAGCCCCAGCATTTT. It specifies CASSLAQPPTGGDQPQHF.

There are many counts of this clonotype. CDR3 in DNA: TGTGCCAGCTCGGGACAGGGGGTCACAGAGACCCAGTACTTC. Translated: CASSGQGVTETQYF. The rearrangement uses TRBV7-9 and TRBJ2-5; 11 bases match TRBD1. The germline V gene encodes CDR1 SEHNR and CDR2 FQNEAQ (reference sequence). Unmatched junction bases numbered 6, after V lost 8 bases and J lost 4 bases. CDR3 size: 14 residues.

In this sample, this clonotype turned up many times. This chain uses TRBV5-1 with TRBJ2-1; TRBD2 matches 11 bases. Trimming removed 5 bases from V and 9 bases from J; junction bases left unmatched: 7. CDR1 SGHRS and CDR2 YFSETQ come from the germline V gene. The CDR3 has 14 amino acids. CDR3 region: CASRLTSGSGEQFF. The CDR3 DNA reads TGCGCCAGCAGGCTAACTAGCGGGAGCGGTGAGCAGTTCTTC.

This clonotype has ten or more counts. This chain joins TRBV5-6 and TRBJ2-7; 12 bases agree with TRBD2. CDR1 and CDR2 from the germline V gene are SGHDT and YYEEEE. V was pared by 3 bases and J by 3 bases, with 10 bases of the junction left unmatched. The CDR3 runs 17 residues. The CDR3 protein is CASSSIGTSGRVYEQYF. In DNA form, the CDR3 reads TGTGCCAGCAGCTCCATAGGGACTAGCGGGCGGGTCTACGAGCAGTACTTC.

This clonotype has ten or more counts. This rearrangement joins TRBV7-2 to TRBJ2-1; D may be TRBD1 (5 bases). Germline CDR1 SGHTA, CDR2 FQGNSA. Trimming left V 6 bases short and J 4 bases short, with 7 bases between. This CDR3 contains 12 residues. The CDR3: CASRDRYNEQFF. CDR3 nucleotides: TGTGCCAGCAGAGACAGATACAATGAGCAGTTCTTC.

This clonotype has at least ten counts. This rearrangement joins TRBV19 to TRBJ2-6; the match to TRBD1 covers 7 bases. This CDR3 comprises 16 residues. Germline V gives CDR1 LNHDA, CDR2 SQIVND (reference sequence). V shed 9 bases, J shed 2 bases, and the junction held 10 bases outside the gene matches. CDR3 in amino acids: CASFSYRGTGANVLTF. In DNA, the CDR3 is TGTGCCAGCTTCTCTTACAGGGGCACTGGGGCCAACGTCCTGACTTTC.

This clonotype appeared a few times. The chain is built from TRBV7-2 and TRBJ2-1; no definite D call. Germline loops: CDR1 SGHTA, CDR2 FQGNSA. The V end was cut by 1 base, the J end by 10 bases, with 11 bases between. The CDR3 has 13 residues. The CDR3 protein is CASSLDLKPEQFF. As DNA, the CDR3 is TGTGCCAGCAGCTTAGACCTGAAACCGGAGCAGTTCTTC.

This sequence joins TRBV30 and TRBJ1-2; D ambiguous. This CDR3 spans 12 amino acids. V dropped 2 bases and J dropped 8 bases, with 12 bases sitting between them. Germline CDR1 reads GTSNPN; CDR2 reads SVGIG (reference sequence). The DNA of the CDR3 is TGTGCCTGGAGTTTTATGGGTAGAGGCTACACCTTC. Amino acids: CAWSFMGRGYTF.

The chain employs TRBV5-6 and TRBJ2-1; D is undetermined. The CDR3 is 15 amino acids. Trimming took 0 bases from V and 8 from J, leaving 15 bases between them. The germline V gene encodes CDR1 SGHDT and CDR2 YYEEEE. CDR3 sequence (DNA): TGTGCCAGCAGCTTGGTGGTTGCGGCTAGAGATGAGCAGTTCTTC. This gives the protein CASSLVVAARDEQFF.

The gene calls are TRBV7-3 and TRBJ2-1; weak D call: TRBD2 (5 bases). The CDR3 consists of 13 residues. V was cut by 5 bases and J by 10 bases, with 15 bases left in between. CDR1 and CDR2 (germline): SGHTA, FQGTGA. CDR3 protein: CASSPSGRQEQFF. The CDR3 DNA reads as TGTGCCAGCAGCCCCAGCGGTCGACAAGAGCAGTTCTTC.

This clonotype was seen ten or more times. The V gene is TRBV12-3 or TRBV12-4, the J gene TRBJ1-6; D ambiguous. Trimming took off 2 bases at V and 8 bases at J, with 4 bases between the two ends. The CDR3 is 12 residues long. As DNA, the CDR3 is TGTGCCAGCAGTTTAATCTATTCACCCCTCCACTTT. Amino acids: CASSLIYSPLHF.